This T cell receptor beta chain appears in the sequencing data of a study of blood T cell repertoires in COVID-19. This clone appeared a single time. Generated by immunoSEQ multiplex PCR, the TCRdb table keeps only in-frame clones and is missing some. The table lists roughly 250,000 clones, under 85% of them singletons. V lost 8 bases and J 4 bases, leaving 3 bases between the germline ends. The germline V gene encodes CDR1 SGHTA and CDR2 FQGNSA. The CDR3 runs 10 residues. Sequenced input: peripheral blood. The sequence was obtained from a woman in her thirties or forties with active or convalescent COVID-19. V usage is TRBV7-2 and J usage is TRBJ1-3; no firm D call. CDR3 loop: CASEGNTIYF. The CDR3 DNA is TGTGCCAGCGAGGGAAACACCATATATTTT.